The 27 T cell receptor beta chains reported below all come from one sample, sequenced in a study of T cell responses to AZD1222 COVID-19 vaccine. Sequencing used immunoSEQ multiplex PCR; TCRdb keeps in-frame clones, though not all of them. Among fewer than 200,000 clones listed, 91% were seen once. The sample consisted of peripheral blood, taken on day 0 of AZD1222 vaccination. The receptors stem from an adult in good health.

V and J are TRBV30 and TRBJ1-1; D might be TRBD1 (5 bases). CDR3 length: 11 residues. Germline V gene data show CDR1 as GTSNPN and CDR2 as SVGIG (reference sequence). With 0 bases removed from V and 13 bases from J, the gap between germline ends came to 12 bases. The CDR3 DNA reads TGTGCCTGGAGTGTAGGGGCGTTTGGTTTCTTT. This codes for CAWSVGAFGFF.

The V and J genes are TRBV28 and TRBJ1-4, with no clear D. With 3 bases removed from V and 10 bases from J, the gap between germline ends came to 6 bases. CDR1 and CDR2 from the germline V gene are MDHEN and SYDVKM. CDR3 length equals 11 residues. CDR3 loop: CASSLPGKLFF. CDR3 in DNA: TGTGCCAGCAGTTTGCCCGGAAAACTGTTTTTT.

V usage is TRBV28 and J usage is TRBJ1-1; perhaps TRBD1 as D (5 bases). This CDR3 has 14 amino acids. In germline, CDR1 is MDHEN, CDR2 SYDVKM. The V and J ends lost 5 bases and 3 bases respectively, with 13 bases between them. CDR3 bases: TGTGCCAGCAGTCCCGCTGAGGGGCACACTGAAGCTTTCTTT. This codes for CASSPAEGHTEAFF.

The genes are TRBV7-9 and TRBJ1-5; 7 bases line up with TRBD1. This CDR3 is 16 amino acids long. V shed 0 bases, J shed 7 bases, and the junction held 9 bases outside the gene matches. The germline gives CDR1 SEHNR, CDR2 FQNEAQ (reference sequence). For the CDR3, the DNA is TGTGCCAGCAGCTTAGCGGAGGGAGGGGGCGCGCAGCCCCAGCATTTT. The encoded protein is CASSLAEGGGAQPQHF.

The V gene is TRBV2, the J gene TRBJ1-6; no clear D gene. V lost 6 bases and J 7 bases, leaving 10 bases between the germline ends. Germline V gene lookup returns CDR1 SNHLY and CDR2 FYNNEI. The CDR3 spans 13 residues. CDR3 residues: CASSPTPNSPLHF. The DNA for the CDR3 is TGTGCCAGCAGCCCGACCCCAAATTCACCCCTCCACTTT.

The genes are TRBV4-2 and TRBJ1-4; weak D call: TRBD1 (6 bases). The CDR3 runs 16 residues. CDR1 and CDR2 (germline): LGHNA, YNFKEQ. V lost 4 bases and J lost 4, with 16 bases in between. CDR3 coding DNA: TGTGCCAGCAGCCCCCGAAGGACAGCTTATAATGAAAAACTGTTTTTT. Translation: CASSPRRTAYNEKLFF.

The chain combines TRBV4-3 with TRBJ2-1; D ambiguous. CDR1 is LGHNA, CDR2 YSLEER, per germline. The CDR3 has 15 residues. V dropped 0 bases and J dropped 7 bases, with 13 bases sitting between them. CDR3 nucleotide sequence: TGCGCCAGCAGCCAAGATGGCCCGGGCAGGAATGAGCAGTTCTTC. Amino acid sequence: CASSQDGPGRNEQFF.

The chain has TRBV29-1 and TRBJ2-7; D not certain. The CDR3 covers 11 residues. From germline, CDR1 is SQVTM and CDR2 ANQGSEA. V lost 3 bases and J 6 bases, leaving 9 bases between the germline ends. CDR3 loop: CSVDLYGEQYF. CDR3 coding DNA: TGCAGCGTTGACTTGTACGGCGAGCAGTACTTC.

The CDR3 DNA reads as TGTGCCAGCAGCCCTACAACTTATCGGGACGGGGAGCTGTTTTTT. Translating it yields CASSPTTYRDGELFF. The chain employs TRBV7-3 and TRBJ2-2, with a tentative D call TRBD2 (5 bases). V lost 5 bases and J 7 bases, leaving 17 bases between the germline ends. Per the germline V gene, CDR1 is SGHTA and CDR2 is FQGTGA. The CDR3 contains 15 residues.

The CDR3 protein is CASSQMNTEAFF. DNA for the CDR3: TGCGCCAGCAGCCAAATGAACACTGAAGCTTTCTTT. The V call is TRBV4-3, the J call TRBJ1-1; no clear D. The V end lost 2 bases, the J end lost 0 bases, and 1 base lay between the germline ends. Germline values: CDR1 LGHNA, CDR2 YSLEER. This CDR3 has 12 amino acids.

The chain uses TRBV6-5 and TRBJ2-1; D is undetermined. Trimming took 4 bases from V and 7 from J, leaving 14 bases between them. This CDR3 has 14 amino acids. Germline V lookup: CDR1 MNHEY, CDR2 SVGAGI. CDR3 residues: CASSFANARNEQFF. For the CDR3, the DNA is TGTGCCAGCAGTTTTGCCAACGCGCGGAATGAGCAGTTCTTC.

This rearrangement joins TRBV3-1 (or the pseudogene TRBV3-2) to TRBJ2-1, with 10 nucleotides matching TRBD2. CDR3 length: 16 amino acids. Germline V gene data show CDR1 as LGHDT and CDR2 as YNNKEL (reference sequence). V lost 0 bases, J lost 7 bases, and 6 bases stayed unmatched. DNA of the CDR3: TGTGCCAGCAGCCAAGATAGGCTAGCGGGAGAGAATGAGCAGTTCTTC. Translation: CASSQDRLAGENEQFF.

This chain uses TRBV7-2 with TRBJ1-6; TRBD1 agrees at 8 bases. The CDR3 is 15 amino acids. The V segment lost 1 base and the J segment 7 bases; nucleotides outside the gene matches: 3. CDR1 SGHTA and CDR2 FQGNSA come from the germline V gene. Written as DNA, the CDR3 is TGTGCCAGCAGCTTAGACCGACAGGGGAATTCACCCCTCCACTTT. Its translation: CASSLDRQGNSPLHF.

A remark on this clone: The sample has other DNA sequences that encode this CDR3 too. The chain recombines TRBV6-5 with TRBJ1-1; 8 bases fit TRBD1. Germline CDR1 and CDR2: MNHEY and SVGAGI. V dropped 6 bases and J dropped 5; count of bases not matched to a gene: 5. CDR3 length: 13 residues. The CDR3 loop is CASRPTGGTEAFF. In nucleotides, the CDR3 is TGTGCCAGCAGGCCTACAGGGGGTACTGAAGCTTTCTTT.

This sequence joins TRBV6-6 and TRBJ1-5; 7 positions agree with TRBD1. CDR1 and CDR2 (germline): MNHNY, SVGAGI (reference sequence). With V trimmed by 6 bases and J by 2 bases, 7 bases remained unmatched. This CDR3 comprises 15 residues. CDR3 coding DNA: TGTGCCAGCAGGCTACAGGGGACTCGCAATCAGCCCCAGCATTTT. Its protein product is CASRLQGTRNQPQHF.

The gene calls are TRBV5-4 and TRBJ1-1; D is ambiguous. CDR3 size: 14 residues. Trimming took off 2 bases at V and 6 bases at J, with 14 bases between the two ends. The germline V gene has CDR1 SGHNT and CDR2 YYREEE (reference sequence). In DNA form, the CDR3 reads TGTGCCAGCAGCTTTTCGGTGGGGAGCCCTGAAGCTTTCTTT. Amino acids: CASSFSVGSPEAFF.

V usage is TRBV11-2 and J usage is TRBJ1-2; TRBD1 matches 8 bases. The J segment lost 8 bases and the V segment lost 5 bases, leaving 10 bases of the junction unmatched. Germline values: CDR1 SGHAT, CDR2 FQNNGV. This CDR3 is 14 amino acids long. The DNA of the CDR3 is TGTGCCAGCAGCCCGACCAGGGGGCCCTCCGGCTACACCTTC. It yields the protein CASSPTRGPSGYTF.

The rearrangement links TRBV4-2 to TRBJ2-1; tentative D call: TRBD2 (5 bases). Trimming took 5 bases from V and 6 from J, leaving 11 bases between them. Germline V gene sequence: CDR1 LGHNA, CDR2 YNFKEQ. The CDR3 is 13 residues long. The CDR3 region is CASSETTTNEQFF. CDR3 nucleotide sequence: TGTGCCAGCAGCGAGACTACGACCAATGAGCAGTTCTTC.

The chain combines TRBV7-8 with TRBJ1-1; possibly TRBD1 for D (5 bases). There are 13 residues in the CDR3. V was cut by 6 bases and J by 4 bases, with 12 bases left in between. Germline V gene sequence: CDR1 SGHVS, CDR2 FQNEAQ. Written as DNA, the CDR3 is TGTGCCAGCAGTCTAGGGGTAAGCACTGAAGCTTTCTTT. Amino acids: CASSLGVSTEAFF.

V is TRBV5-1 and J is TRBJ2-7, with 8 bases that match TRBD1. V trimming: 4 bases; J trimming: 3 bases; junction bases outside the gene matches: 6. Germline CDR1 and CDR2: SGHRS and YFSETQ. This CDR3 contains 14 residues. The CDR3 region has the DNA TGCGCCAGCAGCCCGGACAGGGCGGTCTACGAGCAGTACTTC. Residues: CASSPDRAVYEQYF.

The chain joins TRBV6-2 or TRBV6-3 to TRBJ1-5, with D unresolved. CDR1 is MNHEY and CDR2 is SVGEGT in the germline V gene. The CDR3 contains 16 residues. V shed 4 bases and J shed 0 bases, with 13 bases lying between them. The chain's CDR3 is CASSLDGPLSNQPQHF. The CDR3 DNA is TGTGCCAGCAGTTTGGACGGACCTCTTAGCAATCAGCCCCAGCATTTT.

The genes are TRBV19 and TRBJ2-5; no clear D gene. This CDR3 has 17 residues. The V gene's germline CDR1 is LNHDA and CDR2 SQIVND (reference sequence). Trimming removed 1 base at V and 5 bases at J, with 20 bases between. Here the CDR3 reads CASSIVSRLTNLETQYF. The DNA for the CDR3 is TGTGCCAGTAGTATAGTCTCCAGATTAACAAACCTGGAGACCCAGTACTTC.

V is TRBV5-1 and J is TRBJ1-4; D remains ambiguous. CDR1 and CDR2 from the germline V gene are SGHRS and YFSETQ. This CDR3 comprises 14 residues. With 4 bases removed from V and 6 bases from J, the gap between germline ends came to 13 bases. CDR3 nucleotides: TGCGCCAGCAGCCTTTCGGGGAGTGATGAAAAACTGTTTTTT. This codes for CASSLSGSDEKLFF. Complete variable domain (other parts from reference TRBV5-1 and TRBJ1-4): KAGVTQTPRYLIKTRGQQVTLSCSPISGHRSVSWYQQTPGQGLQFLFEYFSETQRNKGNFPGRFSGRQFSNSRSEMNVSTLELGDSALYLCASSLSGSDEKLFFGSGTQLSVL.

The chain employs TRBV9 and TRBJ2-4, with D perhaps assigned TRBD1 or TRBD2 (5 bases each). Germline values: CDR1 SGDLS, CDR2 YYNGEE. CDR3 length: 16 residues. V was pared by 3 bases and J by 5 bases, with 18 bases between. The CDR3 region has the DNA TGTGCCAGCAGCGCATCCGGGGACGGCGAGGAAAACATTCAGTACTTC. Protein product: CASSASGDGEENIQYF.

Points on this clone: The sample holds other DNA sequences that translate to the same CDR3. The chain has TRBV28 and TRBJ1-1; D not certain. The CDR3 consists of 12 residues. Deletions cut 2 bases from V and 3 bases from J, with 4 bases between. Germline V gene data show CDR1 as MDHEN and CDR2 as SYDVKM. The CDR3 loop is CASSLGDTEAFF. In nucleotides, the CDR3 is TGTGCCAGCAGTTTAGGGGACACTGAAGCTTTCTTT.

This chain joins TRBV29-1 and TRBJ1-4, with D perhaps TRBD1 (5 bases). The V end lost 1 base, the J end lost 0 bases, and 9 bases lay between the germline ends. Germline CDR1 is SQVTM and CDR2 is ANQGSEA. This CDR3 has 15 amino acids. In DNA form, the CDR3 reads TGCAGCGTTGAAGGGGACGGTGCAACTAATGAAAAACTGTTTTTT. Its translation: CSVEGDGATNEKLFF.

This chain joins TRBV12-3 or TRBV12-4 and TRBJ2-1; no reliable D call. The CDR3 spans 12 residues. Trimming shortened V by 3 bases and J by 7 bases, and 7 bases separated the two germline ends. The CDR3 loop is CASSFLGNEQFF. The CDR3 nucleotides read TGTGCCAGCAGTTTCCTAGGGAATGAGCAGTTCTTC.